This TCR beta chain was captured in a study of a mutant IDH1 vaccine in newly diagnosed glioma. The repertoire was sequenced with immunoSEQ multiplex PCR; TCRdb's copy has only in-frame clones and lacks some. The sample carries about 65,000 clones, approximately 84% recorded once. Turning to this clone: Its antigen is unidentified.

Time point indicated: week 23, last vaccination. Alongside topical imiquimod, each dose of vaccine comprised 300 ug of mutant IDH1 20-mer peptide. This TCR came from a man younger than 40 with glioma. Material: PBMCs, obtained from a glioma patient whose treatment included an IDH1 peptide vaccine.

The CDR3 DNA reads as TGTGCCAGCAGTTACGCCACAGGGGACCAAGAGACCCAGTACTTC. As protein: CASSYATGDQETQYF. The V and J genes are TRBV6-5 and TRBJ2-5; 7 nucleotides align to TRBD1. Germline trimming cut 2 bases from V and 0 bases from J; bases unmatched to any gene: 3. The CDR3 extends over 15 amino acids. Germline CDR1 reads MNHEY; CDR2 reads SVGAGI.